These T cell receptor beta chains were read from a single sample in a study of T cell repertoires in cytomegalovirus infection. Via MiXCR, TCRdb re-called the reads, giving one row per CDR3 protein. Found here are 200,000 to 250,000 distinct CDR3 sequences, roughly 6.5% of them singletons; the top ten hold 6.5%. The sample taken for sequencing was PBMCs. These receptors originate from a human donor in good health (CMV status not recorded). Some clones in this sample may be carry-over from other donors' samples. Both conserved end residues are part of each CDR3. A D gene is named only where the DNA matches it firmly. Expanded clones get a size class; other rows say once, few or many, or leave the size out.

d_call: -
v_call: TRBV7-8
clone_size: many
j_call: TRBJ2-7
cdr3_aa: CASSLAVYEQYF
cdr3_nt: TGTGCCAGCAGCTTAGCGGTATACGAGCAGTACTTC

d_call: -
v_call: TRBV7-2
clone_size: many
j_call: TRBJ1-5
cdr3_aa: CASSLVGGGSNQPQHF
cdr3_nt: TGTGCCAGCAGCTTGGTCGGGGGAGGGAGCAATCAGCCCCAGCATTTT

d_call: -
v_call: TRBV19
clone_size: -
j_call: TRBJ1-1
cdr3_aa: CAVSEGRATEAFF
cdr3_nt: TGTGCAGTGTCGGAGGGGCGGGCCACTGAAGCTTTCTTT

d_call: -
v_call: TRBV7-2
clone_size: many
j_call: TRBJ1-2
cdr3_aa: CASSLGQTYGYTF
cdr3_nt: TGTGCCAGCAGCTTAGGACAGACCTATGGCTACACCTTC

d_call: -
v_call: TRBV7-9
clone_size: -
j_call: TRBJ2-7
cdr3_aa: CASSLGGRSIYEQYF
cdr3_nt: TGTGCCAGCAGCTTAGGTGGGAGATCTATCTACGAGCAGTACTTC

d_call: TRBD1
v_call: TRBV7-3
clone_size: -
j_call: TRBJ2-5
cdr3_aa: CASSSTGGRSETQYF
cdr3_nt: TGTGCCAGCAGCTCCACAGGGGGGAGGTCAGAGACCCAGTACTTC

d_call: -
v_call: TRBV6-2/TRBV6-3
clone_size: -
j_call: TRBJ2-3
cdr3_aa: CSSSYPPGGRTDTQYF
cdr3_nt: TGTTCCAGCAGTTACCCCCCCGGGGGTAGGACAGATACGCAGTATTTT

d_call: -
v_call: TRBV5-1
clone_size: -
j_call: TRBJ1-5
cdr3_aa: CASSLGGESNQPQHF
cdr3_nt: TGCGCCAGCAGCTTGGGGGGAGAAAGCAATCAGCCCCAGCATTTT

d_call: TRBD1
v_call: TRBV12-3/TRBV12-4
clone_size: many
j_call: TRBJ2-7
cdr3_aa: CASSSSRQGNLYEQYF
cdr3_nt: TGTGCCAGCAGTAGTTCTCGACAGGGAAATTTATACGAGCAGTACTTC

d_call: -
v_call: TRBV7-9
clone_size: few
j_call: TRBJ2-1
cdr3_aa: CASSLLAGRNEQFF
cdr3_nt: TGTGCCAGCAGCTTGTTGGCAGGGAGGAATGAGCAGTTCTTC

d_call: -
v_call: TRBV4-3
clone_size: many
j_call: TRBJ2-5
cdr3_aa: CASSQVGVKETQYF
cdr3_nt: TGCGCCAGCAGCCAAGTAGGAGTGAAAGAGACCCAGTACTTC

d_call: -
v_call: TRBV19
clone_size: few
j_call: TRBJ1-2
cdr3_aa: CASSIPANYGYTF
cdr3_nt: TGTGCCAGTAGTATTCCTGCTAACTATGGCTACACCTTC

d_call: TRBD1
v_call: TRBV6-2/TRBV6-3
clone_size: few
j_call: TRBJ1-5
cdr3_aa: CASRRGQVNQPQHF
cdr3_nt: TGTGCCAGCCGCAGGGGGCAAGTCAATCAGCCCCAGCATTTT

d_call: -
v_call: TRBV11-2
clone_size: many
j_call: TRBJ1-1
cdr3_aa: CASTPGDTEAFF
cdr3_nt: TGTGCCAGCACCCCAGGGGACACTGAAGCTTTCTTT

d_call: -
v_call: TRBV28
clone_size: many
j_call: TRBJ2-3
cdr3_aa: CASSLFGSTDTQYF
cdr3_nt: TGTGCCAGCAGTTTATTCGGCAGCACAGATACGCAGTATTTT

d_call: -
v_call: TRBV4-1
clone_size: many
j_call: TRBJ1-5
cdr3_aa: CASSQDSTRAPQPQHF
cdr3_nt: TGCGCCAGCAGCCAAGACTCCACGAGGGCTCCTCAGCCCCAGCATTTT

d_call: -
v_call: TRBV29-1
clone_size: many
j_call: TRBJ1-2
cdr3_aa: CSVEEARRTYGYTF
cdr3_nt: TGCAGCGTTGAAGAGGCCCGGAGGACCTATGGCTACACCTTC

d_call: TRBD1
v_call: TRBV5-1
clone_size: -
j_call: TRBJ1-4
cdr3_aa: CASSTTGTGNEKLFF
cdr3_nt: TGCGCCAGCAGTACCACCGGGACAGGCAATGAAAAACTGTTTTTT

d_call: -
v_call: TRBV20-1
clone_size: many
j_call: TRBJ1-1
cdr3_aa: CSARRGDTEAFF
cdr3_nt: TGCAGTGCGAGGAGGGGTGACACTGAAGCTTTCTTT

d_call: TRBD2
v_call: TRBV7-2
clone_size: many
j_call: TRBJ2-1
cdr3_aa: CASRGLAGNNEQFF
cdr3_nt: TGTGCCAGCAGGGGACTAGCGGGGAACAATGAGCAGTTCTTC

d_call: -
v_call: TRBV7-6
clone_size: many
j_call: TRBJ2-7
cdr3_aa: CASSPGYDEQYF
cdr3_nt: TGTGCCAGCAGCCCAGGGTACGACGAGCAGTACTTC

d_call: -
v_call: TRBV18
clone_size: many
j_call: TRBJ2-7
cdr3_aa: CASSRLGVEHEQYF
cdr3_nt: TGTGCCAGCTCACGCTTGGGAGTAGAACACGAGCAGTACTTC

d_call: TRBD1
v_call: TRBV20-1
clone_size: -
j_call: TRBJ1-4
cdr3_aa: CSVRDRADEKLFF
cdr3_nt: TGCAGTGTCAGGGACAGGGCCGATGAAAAACTGTTTTTT

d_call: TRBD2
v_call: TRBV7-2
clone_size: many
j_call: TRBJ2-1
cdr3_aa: CASRVSSGEYNEQFF
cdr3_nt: TGTGCCAGCAGAGTTTCAAGCGGGGAATACAATGAGCAGTTCTTC

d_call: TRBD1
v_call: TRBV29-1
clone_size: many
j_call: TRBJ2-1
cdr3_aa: CSVESGDRQTYNEQFF
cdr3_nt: TGCAGCGTTGAATCTGGGGACAGGCAGACGTACAATGAGCAGTTCTTC

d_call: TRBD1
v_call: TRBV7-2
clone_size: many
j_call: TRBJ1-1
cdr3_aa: CASSVGQGAEAFF
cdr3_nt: TGTGCCAGCAGCGTAGGACAGGGGGCTGAAGCTTTCTTT

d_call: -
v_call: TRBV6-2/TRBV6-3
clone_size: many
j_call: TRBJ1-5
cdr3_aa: CASGAGQNPTKLYSNQPQHF
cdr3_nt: TGTGCCAGCGGCGCAGGACAGAACCCAACAAAACTTTATAGCAATCAGCCCCAGCATTTT

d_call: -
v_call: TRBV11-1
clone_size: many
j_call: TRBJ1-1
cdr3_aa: CASSTDGSGTEAFF
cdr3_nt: TGTGCCAGCAGCACGGACGGTAGTGGGACTGAAGCTTTCTTT

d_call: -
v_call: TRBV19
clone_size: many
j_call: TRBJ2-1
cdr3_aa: CASSIDGGLRDEQFF
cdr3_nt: TGTGCCAGTAGTATAGACGGGGGCCTGAGAGATGAGCAGTTCTTC

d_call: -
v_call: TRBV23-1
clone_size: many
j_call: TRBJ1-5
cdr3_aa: CASSQWPASNQPQHF
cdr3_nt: TGCGCCAGCAGTCAATGGCCAGCTAGCAATCAGCCCCAGCATTTT

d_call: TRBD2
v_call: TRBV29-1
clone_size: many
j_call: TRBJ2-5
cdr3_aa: CSVVRSGGQQETQYF
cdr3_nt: TGCAGCGTGGTACGAAGCGGGGGACAACAAGAGACCCAGTACTTC

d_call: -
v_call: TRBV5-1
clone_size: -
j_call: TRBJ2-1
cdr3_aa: CASSPRRIGTNEQFF
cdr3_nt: TGCGCCAGCAGCCCTCGCCGGATTGGGACCAATGAGCAGTTCTTC

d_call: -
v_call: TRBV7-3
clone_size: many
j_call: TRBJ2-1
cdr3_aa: CASSPGRSYNEQFF
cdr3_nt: TGTGCCAGCAGCCCGGGACGGAGTTACAATGAGCAGTTCTTC

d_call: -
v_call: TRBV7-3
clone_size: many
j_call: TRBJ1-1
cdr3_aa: CASSLYGAGTEAFF
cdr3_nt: TGTGCCAGCAGCTTATATGGGGCTGGCACTGAAGCTTTCTTT

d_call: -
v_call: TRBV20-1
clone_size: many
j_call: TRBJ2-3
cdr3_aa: CSAPSVGASDTQYF
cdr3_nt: TGCAGTGCTCCCAGCGTTGGCGCTTCAGATACGCAGTATTTT

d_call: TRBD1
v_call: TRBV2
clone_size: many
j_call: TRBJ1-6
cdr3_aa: CASGGQGVPNNSPLHF
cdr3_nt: TGTGCCAGCGGGGGACAGGGAGTCCCAAATAATTCACCCCTCCACTTT

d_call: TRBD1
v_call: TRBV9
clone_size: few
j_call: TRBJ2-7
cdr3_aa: CASSPWTGKDEQYF
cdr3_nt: TGTGCCAGCAGCCCATGGACAGGGAAAGACGAGCAGTACTTC

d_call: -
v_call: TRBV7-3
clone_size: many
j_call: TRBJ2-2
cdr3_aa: CASRGGTGELFF
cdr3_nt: TGTGCCAGCAGGGGCGGGACCGGGGAGCTGTTTTTT

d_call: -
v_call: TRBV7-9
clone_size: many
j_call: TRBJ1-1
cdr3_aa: CASSRGAGDEAFF
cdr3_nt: TGTGCCAGCAGCCGGGGAGCGGGTGATGAAGCTTTCTTT

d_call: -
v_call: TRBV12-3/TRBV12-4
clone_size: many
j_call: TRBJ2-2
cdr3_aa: CATLPGVNTGELFF
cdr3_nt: TGTGCCACACTCCCCGGGGTGAACACCGGGGAGCTGTTTTTT

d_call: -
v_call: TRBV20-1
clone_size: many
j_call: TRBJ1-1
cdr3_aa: CSAQGLTASNTEAFF
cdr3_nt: TGCAGTGCCCAGGGATTAACAGCCTCGAACACTGAAGCTTTCTTT

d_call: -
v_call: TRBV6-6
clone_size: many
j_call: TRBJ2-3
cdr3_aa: CASRPRWGQVDTQYF
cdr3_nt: TGTGCCAGCAGACCCCGGTGGGGGCAGGTTGATACGCAGTATTTT

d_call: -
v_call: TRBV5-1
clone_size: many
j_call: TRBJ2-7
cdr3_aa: CASSLVVQVEGQYF
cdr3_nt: TGCGCCAGCAGCTTGGTGGTCCAGGTGGAGGGGCAGTACTTC

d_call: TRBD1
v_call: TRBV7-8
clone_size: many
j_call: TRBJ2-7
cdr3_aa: CASSPRDRAHEQYF
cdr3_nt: TGTGCCAGCAGCCCCCGGGACAGGGCCCACGAGCAGTACTTC

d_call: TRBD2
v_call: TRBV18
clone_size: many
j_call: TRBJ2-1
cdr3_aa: CASSGLAGGNEQFF
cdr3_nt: TGTGCCAGTTCGGGACTAGCGGGGGGCAATGAGCAGTTCTTC

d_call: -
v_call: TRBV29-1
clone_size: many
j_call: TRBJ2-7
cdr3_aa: CSVTRNSYEQYF
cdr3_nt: TGCAGCGTTACAAGGAACTCCTACGAGCAGTACTTC

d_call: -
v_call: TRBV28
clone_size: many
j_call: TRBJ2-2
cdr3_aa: CASSSALGNGATGELFF
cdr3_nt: TGTGCCAGCAGTTCAGCCCTCGGTAACGGGGCGACCGGGGAGCTGTTTTTT

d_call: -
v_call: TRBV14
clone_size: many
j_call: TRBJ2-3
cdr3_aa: CASSGRRTVSDTQYF
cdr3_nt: TGTGCCAGCAGCGGGCGGAGGACAGTATCAGATACGCAGTATTTT

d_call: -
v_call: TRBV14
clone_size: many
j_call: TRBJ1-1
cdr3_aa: CASSQEGTIGTEAFF
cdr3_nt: TGTGCCAGCAGCCAAGAGGGGACCATAGGCACTGAAGCTTTCTTT

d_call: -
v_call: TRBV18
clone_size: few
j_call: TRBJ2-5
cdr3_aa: CASSPRDPHETQYF
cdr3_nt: TGTGCCAGCTCACCAAGGGACCCCCACGAGACCCAGTACTTC

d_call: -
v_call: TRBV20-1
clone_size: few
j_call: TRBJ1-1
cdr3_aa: CSARIRLASNTEAFF
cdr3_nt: TGCAGTGCTAGGATCCGGCTAGCTTCGAACACTGAAGCTTTCTTT

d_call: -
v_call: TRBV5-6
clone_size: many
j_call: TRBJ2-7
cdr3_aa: CASSLWQGFMVSYEQYF
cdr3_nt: TGTGCCAGCAGCTTGTGGCAGGGGTTCATGGTGTCCTACGAGCAGTACTTC

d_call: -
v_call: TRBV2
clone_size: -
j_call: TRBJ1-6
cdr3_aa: CASSVGRSSYNSPLHF
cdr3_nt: TGTGCCAGCAGTGTAGGGCGAAGCTCCTATAATTCACCCCTCCACTTT

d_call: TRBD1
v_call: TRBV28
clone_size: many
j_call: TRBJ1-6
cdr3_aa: CASSLPTGDNSPLHF
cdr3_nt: TGTGCCAGCAGTTTACCAACAGGGGACAATTCACCCCTCCACTTT

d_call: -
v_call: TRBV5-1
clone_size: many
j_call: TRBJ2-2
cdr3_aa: CASSLIGSTGELFF
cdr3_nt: TGCGCCAGCAGCTTGATAGGGAGCACCGGGGAGCTGTTTTTT